The next 6 T cell receptor beta chains were all read from a single sample in a study of somatic mutations in cytotoxic T cells in rheumatoid arthritis (dated by TCRdb to about 2017). Library generation was performed with the immunoSEQ multiplex PCR assay. Not all clones reach the TCRdb copy of this immuneACCESS table, which keeps in-frame sequences only. Checked studies attribute under half of the gap to unresolved V genes and leave the rest unexplained. The sample table contains about 16,000 clones; only one count was recorded for 75% to 80% of them. Roughly a sixth of the sample is in the top ten clones. Sequenced input: CD8+ T cells sorted from blood. The receptor source for this set is an adult with rheumatoid arthritis.

The rearrangement joins TRBV10-2 to TRBJ1-2, with D possibly TRBD1 on 5 matching bases. The V gene's germline CDR1 is WSHSY and CDR2 SAAADI. Deletions cut 6 bases from V and 8 bases from J, with 16 bases between. The CDR3 sequence is 13 residues long. The chain's CDR3 is CASSPGTFWGYTF. The DNA for the CDR3 is TGCGCCAGCAGCCCCGGGACGTTTTGGGGCTACACCTTC.

V is TRBV13 and J is TRBJ1-3, with 7 bases fitting TRBD1. The CDR3 has 16 residues. Trimming removed 7 bases from V and 0 bases from J; junction bases left unmatched: 9. Germline V gives CDR1 PRHDT, CDR2 FYEKMQ (reference sequence). The CDR3 nucleotides are TGTGCCAGCACTACGGGACAGACCGGCTCTGGAAACACCATATATTTT. Its translation is CASTTGQTGSGNTIYF.

V and J are TRBV9 and TRBJ2-7; TRBD1 matches at 9 bases. J gave up 2 bases and V 2 bases, and 8 bases lay outside the gene matches. This CDR3 has 16 residues. The V gene's germline CDR1 is SGDLS and CDR2 YYNGEE. CDR3 DNA: TGTGCCAGCAGCGTGTCCGGGACAGGGACACCCTACGAGCAGTACTTC. Its translation: CASSVSGTGTPYEQYF.

As DNA, the CDR3 is TGTGCCAGCCGCGACACGGTCCACTACGAGCAGTACTTC. Translated: CASRDTVHYEQYF. The V and J genes are TRBV7-2 and TRBJ2-7; D remains unclear. The germline gives CDR1 SGHTA, CDR2 FQGNSA. V was clipped by 8 bases and J by 3 bases, with 14 bases between them. The CDR3 consists of 13 residues.

This rearrangement joins TRBV6-5 to TRBJ1-1, with TRBD1 as a possible D gene (5 bases). The germline V gene encodes CDR1 MNHEY and CDR2 SVGAGI. V was pared by 5 bases and J by 1 base, with 11 bases between. The CDR3 extends over 14 amino acids. The CDR3 bases are TGTGCCAGCAGTCCAACAGGAGCGAACACTGAAGCTTTCTTT. Protein sequence: CASSPTGANTEAFF.

The rearrangement joins TRBV15 to TRBJ2-1; 7 nucleotides line up with TRBD1. This CDR3 has 13 residues. CDR1 and CDR2 from the germline V gene are LNHNV and YYDKDF (reference sequence). Trimming cost V 4 bases and J 6 bases; bases outside gene matches: 3. The CDR3 DNA reads TGTGCCACCAGCAACCACAGGGGCAATGAGCAGTTCTTC. Translating gives CATSNHRGNEQFF.